The 17 T cell receptor beta chains below come from one sample, sequenced in a study of T-cell memory formation after mild COVID-19. MiXCR, run by TCRdb on the 5' RACE reads, gives a single entry per CDR3 protein. The sample includes 5,500 or so distinct CDR3 sequences, more than 15% of them seen just once. Material: PBMCs or a T cell subset sorted from them (not recorded which). The source is an adult woman who had mild COVID-19 (a few samples of this study predate the infection). Cell type and time point are not known.

This clonotype was picked up many times. This chain connects TRBV5-1 to TRBJ2-2, with a tentative D call TRBD1 (5 bases). CDR3 length: 15 amino acids. The V end lost 2 bases, the J end lost 0 bases, and 8 bases lay between the germline ends. Germline V gives CDR1 SGHRS, CDR2 YFSETQ. The chain's CDR3 is CASSFAGTNTGELFF. CDR3 DNA: TGCGCCAGCAGCTTCGCAGGGACGAACACCGGGGAGCTGTTTTTT.

This clonotype was observed at least ten times. The chain links TRBV6-6 to TRBJ2-2, with 9 bases aligning to TRBD2. The ends lost 2 bases at V and 6 bases at J; junction bases unmatched: 4. CDR1 and CDR2 (germline): MNHNY, SVGAGI (reference sequence). The CDR3 runs 15 residues. In nucleotides, the CDR3 is TGTGCCAGCAGTTACAGGCGGGAGGGGTCCGGGGAGCTGTTTTTT. Residues: CASSYRREGSGELFF.

Many counts were recorded for this clonotype. CDR3 sequence: CASSLVFGLDTQYF. Here the CDR3 DNA reads TGTGCCAGCAGCTTAGTTTTCGGCCTGGATACGCAGTATTTT. The rearrangement uses TRBV7-9 and TRBJ2-3; D unresolved. The CDR3 has 14 amino acids. With 1 base removed from V and 6 bases from J, the gap between germline ends came to 11 bases. Looked up from germline, CDR1 is SEHNR and CDR2 is FQNEAQ (reference sequence).

The chain carries TRBV20-1 and TRBJ2-5, with D maybe TRBD2 (7 bases). V was clipped by 6 bases and J by 5 bases, with 16 bases between them. This CDR3 has 13 amino acids. The germline V gene has CDR1 DFQATT and CDR2 SNEGSKA (reference sequence). CDR3 region: CSAGRGARETQYF. The CDR3 bases are TGCAGTGCCGGACGGGGGGCGCGGGAGACCCAGTACTTC.

A single count supports this clonotype. The genes are TRBV5-1 and TRBJ2-1, with D uncertain. Germline-derived CDR1 and CDR2 are SGHRS and YFSETQ. The length of the CDR3 is 12 residues. The germline V and J ends were trimmed by 4 bases and 7 bases, with 9 bases remaining between them. The CDR3: CASSIQQNEQFF. The DNA for the CDR3 is TGCGCCAGCAGCATTCAACAGAATGAGCAGTTCTTC. The full variable domain, in which reference TRBV5-1 and TRBJ2-1 provide the parts outside the CDR3, is KAGVTQTPRYLIKTRGQQVTLSCSPISGHRSVSWYQQTPGQGLQFLFEYFSETQRNKGNFPGRFSGRQFSNSRSEMNVSTLELGDSALYLCASSIQQNEQFFGPGTRLTVL.

This clonotype was recorded many times. The rearrangement links TRBV27 to TRBJ1-2; D is perhaps TRBD1 (5 bases). The CDR3 sequence is 13 residues long. Germline CDR1 reads MNHEY; CDR2 reads SMNVEV (reference sequence). Trimming stripped 6 bases from V and 8 bases from J, with 16 bases between. The CDR3 loop is CASSSPGMGGYTF. The CDR3 DNA is TGTGCCAGCAGCTCTCCAGGGATGGGGGGCTACACCTTC.

The J gene is TRBJ2-5, the V gene TRBV11-2; 14 bases match TRBD2. The J segment lost 2 bases and the V segment lost 5 bases, leaving 4 bases of the junction unmatched. CDR3 length: 16 residues. CDR1 is SGHAT and CDR2 is FQNNGV in the germline V gene. The CDR3 is CASSLRLAGGQETQYF. As DNA, the CDR3 is TGTGCCAGCAGCCTACGACTAGCGGGGGGGCAAGAGACCCAGTACTTC.

By proportion, this clonotype is medium-sized. The chain is built from TRBV29-1 and TRBJ2-3; TRBD1 aligns across 7 bases. With 8 bases clipped from V and 5 bases from J, the junction kept 13 bases outside the gene matches. The CDR3 extends over 14 amino acids. Germline V gene data show CDR1 as SQVTM and CDR2 as ANQGSEA. The CDR3 loop is CSLATGDHRDTQYF. CDR3 DNA: TGCAGCCTTGCTACAGGGGATCATAGAGATACGCAGTATTTT.

At least ten counts were recorded for this clonotype. The chain couples TRBV3-1 to TRBJ2-2; 12 bases align to TRBD2. The CDR3 spans 19 residues. With 0 bases clipped from V and 3 bases from J, the junction kept 8 bases outside the gene matches. Germline assignment: CDR1 LGHDT and CDR2 YNNKEL (reference sequence). The CDR3 spells CASSQEKLAGGPYTGELFF. The DNA of the CDR3 is TGTGCCAGCAGCCAAGAAAAGCTAGCGGGAGGGCCGTACACCGGGGAGCTGTTTTTT.

The chain links TRBV2 to TRBJ2-5, with 14 bases fitting TRBD2. V was clipped by 6 bases and J by 2 bases; unmatched bases: 5. The CDR3 totals 16 residues. The germline CDR1 and CDR2 sequences are SNHLY and FYNNEI. The CDR3 sequence is CASSRTSGGRQETQYF. The CDR3 DNA sequence: TGTGCCAGCAGCCGGACTAGCGGGGGGCGGCAAGAGACCCAGTACTTC.

This clonotype was counted ten times or more. The V and J genes are TRBV6-5 and TRBJ2-7; 8 nucleotides agree with TRBD2. Germline-derived CDR1 and CDR2 are MNHEY and SVGAGI. The CDR3 sequence is 16 residues long. J lost 1 base, V lost 6 bases, and 11 bases had no gene match. The CDR3 reads CASRPLLAGLSYEQYF. The CDR3 DNA follows: TGTGCCAGCAGACCCCTCCTAGCGGGTCTATCCTACGAGCAGTACTTC.

This clonotype was recorded at least ten times. V and J are TRBV12-3 or TRBV12-4 and TRBJ1-1; unclear D gene. The CDR3 is 19 amino acids. V was pared by 3 bases and J by 5 bases, with 28 bases between. The CDR3 DNA sequence: TGTGCCAGCAGTTTTGGGTCGGTACGGGTCTCACCTCGAGGGACTGAAGCTTTCTTT. It codes for CASSFGSVRVSPRGTEAFF.

This clonotype was found many times. The V gene is TRBV13, the J gene TRBJ1-5; D ambiguous. The ends were cut back, 5 bases at V and 4 bases at J, with 9 bases in the middle. The V gene's germline CDR1 is PRHDT and CDR2 FYEKMQ (reference sequence). This CDR3 has 13 amino acids. The DNA of the CDR3 is TGTGCCAGCAGCCTACAGACAAATCAGCCCCAGCATTTT. It codes for CASSLQTNQPQHF.

This clonotype was observed once. This sequence joins TRBV2 and TRBJ1-1, with D tentatively TRBD1 (6 bases). The CDR3 has 11 residues. Germline loops: CDR1 SNHLY, CDR2 FYNNEI. The ends were cut back, 5 bases at V and 11 bases at J, with 12 bases in the middle. The CDR3 region is CASSPGAFAFF. The CDR3 DNA reads as TGTGCCAGCAGTCCGGGGGCGTTCGCTTTCTTT.

This clonotype was found many times. The V call is TRBV7-8, the J call TRBJ2-5; D possibly matches TRBD1 or TRBD2 (5 bases each). This CDR3 spans 15 amino acids. The germline V gene encodes CDR1 SGHVS and CDR2 FQNEAQ. Trimming shortened V by 5 bases and J by 4 bases, and 17 bases separated the two germline ends. The CDR3 DNA reads TGTGCCAGCAGCCCAGGGACCGGCTGGTTAGAGACCCAGTACTTC. Its protein is CASSPGTGWLETQYF.

In this sample, this clonotype turned up many times. The chain recombines TRBV19 with TRBJ2-7, with D possibly matching TRBD2 (6 bases). V lost 1 base and J 4 bases, leaving 11 bases between the germline ends. Germline V lookup: CDR1 LNHDA, CDR2 SQIVND (reference sequence). There are 14 residues in the CDR3. CDR3 sequence reads: CASSIVLARYEQYF. CDR3 nucleotide sequence: TGTGCCAGTAGTATAGTCCTAGCGAGATACGAGCAGTACTTC.

This clonotype was counted ten times or more. This sequence joins TRBV5-6 and TRBJ2-7; TRBD1 agrees at 12 bases. V lost 4 bases, J lost 5 bases, and 1 base stayed unmatched. The CDR3 runs 13 residues. Germline assignment: CDR1 SGHDT and CDR2 YYEEEE. CDR3 sequence reads: CASSGTGGHEQYF. CDR3 sequence (DNA): TGTGCCAGCAGCGGGACAGGGGGCCACGAGCAGTACTTC.